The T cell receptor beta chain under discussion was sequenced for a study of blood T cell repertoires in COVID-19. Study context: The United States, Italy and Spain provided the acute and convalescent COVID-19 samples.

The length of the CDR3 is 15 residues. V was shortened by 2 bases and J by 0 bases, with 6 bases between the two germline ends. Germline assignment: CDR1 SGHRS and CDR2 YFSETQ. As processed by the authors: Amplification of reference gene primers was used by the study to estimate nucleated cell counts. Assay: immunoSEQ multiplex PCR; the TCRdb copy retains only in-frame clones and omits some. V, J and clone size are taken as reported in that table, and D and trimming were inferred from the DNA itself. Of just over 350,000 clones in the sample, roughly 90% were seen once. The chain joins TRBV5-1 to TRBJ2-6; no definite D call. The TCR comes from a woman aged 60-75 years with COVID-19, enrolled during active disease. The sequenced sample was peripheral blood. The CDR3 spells CASSFYTSGANVLTF. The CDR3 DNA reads TGCGCCAGCAGCTTTTACACCTCTGGGGCCAACGTCCTGACTTTC.